The next 29 T cell receptor beta chains were all read from a single sample in a study of blood T cell repertoires in COVID-19. TCRdb keeps only in-frame clones here, not all; method: immunoSEQ multiplex PCR. Counted here are about 200,000 clones, about three quarters occurring once; the ten biggest clones make up 4.5% to 7%. The specimen sequenced was peripheral blood. The receptors here all came from a woman aged 70 to 79 with acute or convalescent COVID-19.

The chain carries TRBV7-2 and TRBJ1-5; D is ambiguous. Germline V gene data show CDR1 as SGHTA and CDR2 as FQGNSA. The CDR3 runs to 14 residues. Trimming removed 6 bases from V and 0 bases from J, with 9 bases in between. In nucleotides, the CDR3 is TGTGCCAGCAGTTTGGACTATAGCAATCAGCCCCAGCATTTT. It codes for CASSLDYSNQPQHF.

V usage is TRBV19 and J usage is TRBJ2-5; tentative D call: TRBD2 (6 bases). Germline loops: CDR1 LNHDA, CDR2 SQIVND (reference sequence). Trimming removed 3 bases from V and 4 bases from J, with 12 bases in between. The CDR3 runs 14 residues. CDR3 coding DNA: TGTGCCAGTAGTATTGGCGGGGTAGGAGAGACCCAGTACTTC. Its translation: CASSIGGVGETQYF.

This clone was detected a few times. The chain recombines TRBV4-1 with TRBJ1-3, with D tentatively TRBD1 (5 bases). CDR1 and CDR2 (germline): MGHRA, YSYEKL. The V gene lost 1 base and the J gene lost 2 bases, with 12 bases spanning the gap. This CDR3 has 16 residues. CDR3 bases: TGCGCCAGCAGCCAAGGGAGGGGCAGGGCTGGAAACACCATATATTTT. It codes for CASSQGRGRAGNTIYF.

V and J are TRBV3-1 (or the pseudogene TRBV3-2) and TRBJ2-7; no firm D call. V was shortened by 3 bases and J by 0 bases, with 9 bases between the two germline ends. This CDR3 contains 14 residues. From germline, CDR1 is LGHDT and CDR2 YNNKEL (reference sequence). CDR3 sequence (DNA): TGTGCCAGCAGCCAGGCCCGTCGCTCCTACGAGCAGTACTTC. Encoded protein: CASSQARRSYEQYF.

This rearrangement joins TRBV6-5 to TRBJ2-5; D might be TRBD1 (7 bases). Trimming took 4 bases from V and 4 from J, leaving 13 bases between them. The V gene's germline CDR1 is MNHEY and CDR2 SVGAGI. This CDR3 region has 14 residues. The CDR3 DNA reads as TGTGCCAGCAGTTGGTCGGAGGGGGCAGAGACCCAGTACTTC. It specifies CASSWSEGAETQYF.

V and J are TRBV6-5 and TRBJ1-5; 8 bases match TRBD1. Germline lookup yields CDR1 MNHEY and CDR2 SVGAGI. This CDR3 contains 15 residues. With 6 bases clipped from V and 3 bases from J, the junction kept 7 bases outside the gene matches. CDR3 sequence reads: CASRPDRGANQPQHF. DNA for the CDR3: TGTGCCAGCAGACCCGACAGGGGCGCCAATCAGCCCCAGCATTTT.

This clone was seen more than once but under ten times. The rearrangement uses TRBV19 and TRBJ1-1; 8 nucleotides line up with TRBD1. The CDR3 covers 16 residues. Germline CDR1 reads LNHDA; CDR2 reads SQIVND (reference sequence). Unmatched junction bases numbered 8, after V lost 5 bases and J lost 0 bases. CDR3 in amino acids: CASSPGTGGMNTEAFF. CDR3 DNA: TGTGCCAGTAGTCCCGGGACAGGAGGAATGAACACTGAAGCTTTCTTT.

The gene calls are TRBV19 and TRBJ1-4, with D tentatively TRBD1 (6 bases). Germline CDR1 LNHDA, CDR2 SQIVND (reference sequence). The CDR3 loop spans 15 amino acids. V gave up 5 bases and J gave up 3 bases, with 13 bases separating them. DNA for the CDR3: TGTGCCAGTAGTGCCCCGGGACATCCTAATGAAAAACTGTTTTTT. Its translation: CASSAPGHPNEKLFF.

The chain joins TRBV18 to TRBJ1-5; TRBD1 might be the D (6 bases). Germline loops: CDR1 KGHSH, CDR2 LQKENI. Between the trimmed V and J ends, which lost 3 bases and 0 bases, there was a span of 12 bases. The length of the CDR3 is 16 residues. This chain's CDR3 is CASSPDSPYSNQPQHF. Here the CDR3 DNA reads TGTGCCAGCTCACCGGACAGTCCCTATAGCAATCAGCCCCAGCATTTT.

The chain is built from TRBV7-2 and TRBJ1-3; D might be TRBD1 (6 bases). Trimming cost V 3 bases and J 1 base, with 7 bases left between them. CDR1 and CDR2 (germline): SGHTA, FQGNSA. The CDR3 is 14 amino acids. The CDR3 DNA sequence: TGTGCCAGCAGCTTGACAGGATCTGGAAACACCATATATTTT. Translation: CASSLTGSGNTIYF.

The chain links TRBV28 to TRBJ2-3, with 10 bases matching TRBD2. The CDR3 covers 19 residues. Per the germline V gene, CDR1 is MDHEN and CDR2 is SYDVKM. V lost 4 bases and J lost 4; bases outside the gene matches: 17. The CDR3 DNA is TGTGCCAGCAGTTCCCAGACTAGCGGGTACTCTACTCACCCAGATACGCAGTATTTT. Its translation is CASSSQTSGYSTHPDTQYF.

The chain employs TRBV11-2 and TRBJ2-3; tentative D call: TRBD2 (6 bases). The CDR3 spans 15 residues. The V end was cut by 5 bases, the J end by 1 base, with 13 bases between. CDR1 is SGHAT, CDR2 FQNNGV, per germline. The CDR3 is CASSQAGQRTDTQYF. The DNA for the CDR3 is TGTGCCAGCAGCCAGGCGGGGCAGCGCACAGATACGCAGTATTTT.

The chain combines TRBV7-3 with TRBJ2-3, with 8 bases identical to TRBD2. V lost 5 bases and J lost 1; bases outside the gene matches: 2. Germline loops: CDR1 SGHTA, CDR2 FQGTGA. This CDR3 has 14 amino acids. CDR3 coding DNA: TGTGCCAGCAGCAAAGCGGGGGGCACAGATACGCAGTATTTT. It yields the protein CASSKAGGTDTQYF. The entire variable domain, with the rest obtained from reference TRBV7-3 and TRBJ2-3, is as follows: GAGVSQTPSNKVTEKGKYVELRCDPISGHTALYWYRQSLGQGPEFLIYFQGTGAADDSGLPNDRFFAVRPEGSVSTLKIQRTERGDSAVYLCASSKAGGTDTQYFGPGTRLTVL.

The rearrangement uses TRBV3-1 (or the pseudogene TRBV3-2) and TRBJ1-2, with D possibly matching TRBD1 (5 bases). The CDR3 covers 14 residues. Germline assignment: CDR1 LGHDT and CDR2 YNNKEL (reference sequence). V was shortened by 4 bases and J by 7 bases, with 16 bases between the two germline ends. This CDR3 is CASSPQGGAGGYTF. For the CDR3, the DNA is TGTGCCAGCAGCCCTCAGGGTGGAGCCGGTGGCTACACCTTC.

V usage is TRBV20-1 and J usage is TRBJ2-1; 7 bases are shared with TRBD2. Unmatched junction bases numbered 6, after V lost 3 bases and J lost 1 base. The CDR3 covers 15 residues. Germline-derived CDR1 and CDR2 are DFQATT and SNEGSKA (reference sequence). DNA for the CDR3: TGCAGTGCTAGTCGGGGAGGGCAATCCTACAATGAGCAGTTCTTC. Translated: CSASRGGQSYNEQFF.

In this sample, this clone turned up once. V gene TRBV19 combines with J gene TRBJ2-5; a possible D gene is TRBD1 (6 bases). This CDR3 contains 12 residues. The germline V gene has CDR1 LNHDA and CDR2 SQIVND (reference sequence). V was clipped by 5 bases and J by 4 bases, with 8 bases between them. As DNA, the CDR3 is TGTGCCAGTAGTCAGGGGAGAGAGACCCAGTACTTC. This codes for CASSQGRETQYF.

The gene calls are TRBV7-2 and TRBJ2-7; D remains unclear. CDR3 length equals 11 residues. The germline V and J ends were trimmed by 4 bases and 4 bases, with 5 bases remaining between them. Per the germline V gene, CDR1 is SGHTA and CDR2 is FQGNSA. For the CDR3, the DNA is TGTGCCAGCAGCTCACAGTACGAGCAGTACTTC. Translation: CASSSQYEQYF.

V usage is TRBV5-1 and J usage is TRBJ2-5; 9 nucleotides agree with TRBD1. Germline-derived CDR1 and CDR2 are SGHRS and YFSETQ. After removal of 2 bases from V and 4 bases from J, the junction contained 3 bases not matched to a gene. This CDR3 has 14 amino acids. Here the CDR3 reads CASSFGTGRETQYF. The DNA for the CDR3 is TGCGCCAGCAGCTTTGGGACAGGGAGAGAGACCCAGTACTTC.

This chain joins TRBV6-4 and TRBJ2-7; 7 nucleotides match TRBD2. J gave up 2 bases and V 4 bases, and 5 bases lay outside the gene matches. The germline V gene encodes CDR1 MRHNA and CDR2 SNTAGT. The CDR3 loop spans 14 amino acids. The CDR3 bases are TGTGCCAGCAGTGTCGAGGGAGGGACCTACGAGCAGTACTTC. Translating it yields CASSVEGGTYEQYF.

This clone was seen only once. The V gene is TRBV4-2, the J gene TRBJ1-4; 9 nucleotides align to TRBD1. The CDR3 spans 17 residues. V was clipped by 4 bases and J by 7 bases; unmatched bases: 13. Germline V CDR1 and CDR2: LGHNA, YNFKEQ. The CDR3 nucleotides are TGTGCCAGCAGCCGCGGACAGGGGACGACGCAGGGTGAAAAACTGTTTTTT. Translation: CASSRGQGTTQGEKLFF.

The chain employs TRBV2 and TRBJ2-3; 10 nucleotides line up with TRBD1. Germline lookup yields CDR1 SNHLY and CDR2 FYNNEI. There are 15 residues in the CDR3. V lost 5 bases to trimming and J lost 2 bases; unmatched junction nucleotides: 4. CDR3 nucleotide sequence: TGTGCCAGCAGTCGACAGGGGGCTCCCACAGATACGCAGTATTTT. It translates to CASSRQGAPTDTQYF.

This clone was seen a handful of times. The V gene is TRBV5-1, the J gene TRBJ1-1; D is possibly TRBD1 (5 bases). The germline V gene has CDR1 SGHRS and CDR2 YFSETQ. The germline V and J ends were trimmed by 4 bases and 5 bases, with 12 bases remaining between them. This CDR3 comprises 13 residues. The CDR3 bases are TGCGCCAGCAGCGAGCAGGGTGGGACTGAAGCTTTCTTT. It translates to CASSEQGGTEAFF.

The rearrangement uses TRBV24-1 and TRBJ2-3; TRBD2 aligns across 9 bases. This CDR3 has 15 residues. CDR1 and CDR2 (germline): KGHDR, SFDVKD. V shed 7 bases and J 6 bases; nucleotides not matched to a gene: 10. In nucleotides, the CDR3 is TGTGCCACCAGCCCCCGCGGGAGGGCTTTGGATACGCAGTATTTT. Its translation: CATSPRGRALDTQYF.

This sequence joins TRBV10-3 and TRBJ1-1; D perhaps matches TRBD1 (6 bases). The CDR3 has 15 residues. Trimming removed 3 bases from V and 7 bases from J, with 18 bases in between. CDR1 and CDR2 from the germline V gene are ENHRY and SYGVKD. The DNA for the CDR3 is TGTGCCATCAGTGAAGACCAGGGGCAGCGTTTTGAAGCTTTCTTT. Its translation: CAISEDQGQRFEAFF.

The V gene is TRBV27, the J gene TRBJ2-1, with 8 bases aligning to TRBD2. Trimming removed 8 bases from V and 5 bases from J; junction bases left unmatched: 8. The length of the CDR3 is 14 residues. Germline V gene lookup returns CDR1 MNHEY and CDR2 SMNVEV (reference sequence). The CDR3 sequence is CASRGAGGNNEQFF. CDR3 sequence (DNA): TGTGCCAGCCGGGGGGCGGGAGGAAACAATGAGCAGTTCTTC.

The chain combines TRBV10-3 with TRBJ2-5; D is possibly TRBD1 (5 bases). Trimming took off 2 bases at V and 2 bases at J, with 12 bases between the two ends. CDR3 length equals 15 residues. The germline V gene encodes CDR1 ENHRY and CDR2 SYGVKD. CDR3 bases: TGTGCCATCAGTGAGGAACAGGCCCTACAAGAGACCCAGTACTTC. This translates into CAISEEQALQETQYF.

The chain links TRBV28 to TRBJ2-7, with D maybe TRBD2 (6 bases). The germline gives CDR1 MDHEN, CDR2 SYDVKM. The CDR3 length is 14 residues. The ends were cut back, 2 bases at V and 0 bases at J, with 8 bases in the middle. DNA for the CDR3: TGTGCCAGCAGTTTAGGAGGGAGCTCCTACGAGCAGTACTTC. Residues: CASSLGGSSYEQYF.

The chain carries TRBV29-1 and TRBJ2-3, with TRBD2 identical over 8 bases. CDR3 size: 13 residues. The J segment lost 5 bases and the V segment lost 4 bases, leaving 5 bases of the junction unmatched. The germline V gene encodes CDR1 SQVTM and CDR2 ANQGSEA. CDR3 sequence: CSVGGSGIDTQYF. The CDR3 region has the DNA TGCAGCGTTGGAGGTAGCGGGATAGATACGCAGTATTTT.

V is TRBV28 and J is TRBJ1-5; D is ambiguous. V was clipped by 1 base and J by 0 bases, with 10 bases between them. The CDR3 is made up of 16 amino acids. Germline V gene sequence: CDR1 MDHEN, CDR2 SYDVKM. The CDR3 DNA follows: TGTGCCAGCAGTTTATTGAGAAGTTATAGCAATCAGCCCCAGCATTTT. It codes for CASSLLRSYSNQPQHF.